Detailed here is one T cell receptor beta chain. These data belong to a study of blood T cell repertoires in COVID-19. The CDR3 is 14 amino acids. Germline lookup yields CDR1 SGHRS and CDR2 YFSETQ. J gave up 0 bases and V 3 bases, and 2 bases lay outside the gene matches. Method: immunoSEQ multiplex PCR; TCRdb's copy keeps in-frame clones and lacks some. The repertoire has some 41,000 clones, about 90% of them found once; the top ten carry around 14%. V usage is TRBV5-1 and J usage is TRBJ1-1; 7 positions match TRBD1. The sequencing sample was made of peripheral blood. The clonotype originates from a woman in her thirties in a cohort sampled during active COVID-19. CDR3 protein: CASSWDSMNTEAFF. CDR3 DNA: TGCGCCAGCAGCTGGGACAGTATGAACACTGAAGCTTTCTTT.